The 5 T cell receptor beta chains below come from one sample, sequenced in a study of T-cell reconstitution after alpha-beta-depleted transplantation in children. Unique molecular identifiers were incorporated during preparation of the TCRbeta library. TCRdb fed the PCR reads into MiXCR, producing one record per CDR3 protein. This sample yields about 610,000 distinct CDR3 sequences, of which about 10% are seen a single time; roughly 4% belongs to the top ten. Sequencing used PBMCs from the stem cell graft donor, obtained from the stem cell graft. These receptors were obtained from a human donor who donated a stem cell graft to a child with acute myeloid leukemia.

The chain recombines TRBV7-2 with TRBJ2-1, with TRBD2 matching 7 bases. The CDR3 has 17 amino acids. With V trimmed by 5 bases and J by 7 bases, 17 bases remained unmatched. CDR1 and CDR2 from the germline V gene are SGHTA and FQGNSA. This chain's CDR3 is CASSPRSGEVGGNEQFF. CDR3 DNA: TGTGCCAGCAGCCCGCGGAGCGGGGAGGTTGGCGGGAATGAGCAGTTCTTC.

This clonotype showed up many times. The chain couples TRBV5-6 to TRBJ1-5, with unresolved D. This CDR3 spans 11 amino acids. CDR1 and CDR2 (germline): SGHDT, YYEEEE. The ends were cut back, 5 bases at V and 5 bases at J, with 5 bases in the middle. CDR3 DNA sequence: TGTGCCAGCAGTTGGGATCAGCCCCAGCATTTT. This sequence encodes CASSWDQPQHF.

This clonotype was seen many times. CDR3 sequence reads: CASSIRSAAEQFF. The CDR3 region has the DNA TGTGCCAGTAGTATCCGGTCAGCTGCCGAGCAGTTCTTC. The rearrangement joins TRBV19 to TRBJ2-1; D gene ambiguous. From germline, CDR1 is LNHDA and CDR2 SQIVND (reference sequence). The V gene lost 3 bases and the J gene lost 10 bases, with 13 bases spanning the gap. The CDR3 is 13 residues long.

This rearrangement joins TRBV5-1 to TRBJ2-1; maybe TRBD2 (6 bases). This CDR3 is built from 16 residues. V was shortened by 3 bases and J by 4 bases, with 17 bases between the two germline ends. Germline loops: CDR1 SGHRS, CDR2 YFSETQ. Here the CDR3 DNA reads TGCGCCAGCAGCTCAGATGGTAGGGACTTATACAATGAGCAGTTCTTC. It yields the protein CASSSDGRDLYNEQFF.

V is TRBV5-1 and J is TRBJ2-7; TRBD1 aligns across 12 bases. This CDR3 has 16 amino acids. The germline V gene has CDR1 SGHRS and CDR2 YFSETQ. V gave up 4 bases and J gave up 4 bases; unmatched junction bases: 9. CDR3 residues: CASSRSPGQGAYEQYF. The CDR3 region has the DNA TGCGCCAGCAGCAGGAGTCCGGGACAGGGGGCGTACGAGCAGTACTTC.